This TCR beta chain was recorded in a study of persistence of HIV-infected CD4 T cells. Of note for this clone: What it recognizes is unknown.

Findings of the study overall: Degenerate expanded CDR3beta sequences were enriched among CMV- and Gag-responding cells.

Germline V lookup: CDR1 MNHEY, CDR2 SVGEGT. The CDR3 has 15 amino acids. V lost 3 bases and J lost 6, with 17 bases in between. An overlapping HIV-1 Gag peptide pool stimulated these cells at about 1 ug/peptide/mL. Sorting selected CD4+ T cells upregulating both CD40 ligand and CD69. Stimulated PBMCs had first been depleted of CD8+ T cells. The libraries were made with immunoSEQ version 4 in survey mode. Genomic DNA was diluted to roughly 10 ng/uL, up to roughly 1 ug per sample. Generated by immunoSEQ multiplex PCR, the TCRdb table keeps only in-frame clones and is missing some. The top ten clones hold 1.4% of a sample with about 30,000 clones, 70% of them seen once.

The starting material was CD4+ T cells sorted from PBMCs after 18-hour stimulation, obtained from a patient who received antiretroviral therapy. This receptor was identified in an adult man with HIV who was CMV-seropositive. The gene calls are TRBV6-2 or TRBV6-3 and TRBJ1-2, with D tentatively TRBD1 (5 bases). The CDR3 protein is CASSYPGPRIDGYTF. The DNA of the CDR3 is TGTGCCAGCAGTTATCCGGGGCCGAGGATCGATGGCTACACCTTC.